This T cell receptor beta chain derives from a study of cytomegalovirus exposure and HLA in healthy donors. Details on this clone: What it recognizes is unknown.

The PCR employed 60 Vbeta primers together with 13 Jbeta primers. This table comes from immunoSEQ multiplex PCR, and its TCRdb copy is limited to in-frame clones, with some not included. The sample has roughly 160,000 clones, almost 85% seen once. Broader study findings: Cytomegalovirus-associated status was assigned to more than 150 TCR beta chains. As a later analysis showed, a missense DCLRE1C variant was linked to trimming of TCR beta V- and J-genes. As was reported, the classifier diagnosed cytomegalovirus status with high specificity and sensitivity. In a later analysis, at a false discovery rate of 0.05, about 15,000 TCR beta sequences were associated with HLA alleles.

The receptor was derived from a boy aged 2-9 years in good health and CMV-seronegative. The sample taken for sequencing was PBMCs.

The CDR3, as DNA: TGTGCCAGCAACCCAAGCGGGACTTCCTACAATGAGCAGTTCTTC. Translated, it gives CASNPSGTSYNEQFF. V gene TRBV9 combines with J gene TRBJ2-1, with TRBD2 identical over 7 bases. The CDR3 runs 15 residues. The V gene end was trimmed by 6 bases and the J gene end by 1 base; junction bases not matched to a gene: 7. Germline values: CDR1 SGDLS, CDR2 YYNGEE.